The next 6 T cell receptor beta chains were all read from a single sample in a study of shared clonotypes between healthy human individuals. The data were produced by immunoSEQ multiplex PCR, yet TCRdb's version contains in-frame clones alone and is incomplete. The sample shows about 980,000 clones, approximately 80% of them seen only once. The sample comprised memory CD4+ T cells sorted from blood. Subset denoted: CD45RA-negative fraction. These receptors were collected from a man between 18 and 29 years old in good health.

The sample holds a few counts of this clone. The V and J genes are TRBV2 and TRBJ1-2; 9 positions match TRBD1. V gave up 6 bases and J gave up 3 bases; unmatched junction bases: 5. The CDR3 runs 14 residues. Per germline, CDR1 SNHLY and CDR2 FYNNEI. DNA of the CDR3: TGTGCCAGCAGCCCGGGACAGGGAGACTATGGCTACACCTTC. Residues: CASSPGQGDYGYTF.

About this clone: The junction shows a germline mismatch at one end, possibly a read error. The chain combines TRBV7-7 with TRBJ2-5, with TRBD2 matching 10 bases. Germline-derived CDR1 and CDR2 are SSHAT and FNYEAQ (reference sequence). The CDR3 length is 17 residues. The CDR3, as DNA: TGTGCTAGCAGCTTAGCCCCGAGCGGGGGGGCCGGAGAGACCCAGTACTTC. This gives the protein CASSLAPSGGAGETQYF. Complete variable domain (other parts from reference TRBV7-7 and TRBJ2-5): GAGVSQSPRYKVTKRGQDVTLRCDPISSHATLYWYQQALGQGPEFLTYFNYEAQPDKSGLPSDRFSAERPEGSISTLTIQRTEQRDSAMYRCASSLAPSGGAGETQYFGPGTRLLVL.

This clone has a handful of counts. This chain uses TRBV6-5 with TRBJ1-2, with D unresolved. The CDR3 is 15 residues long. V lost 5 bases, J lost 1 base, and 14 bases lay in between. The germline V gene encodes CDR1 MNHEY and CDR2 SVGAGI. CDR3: CASSPDLGHNYGYTF. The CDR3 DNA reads TGTGCCAGCAGTCCAGACCTAGGTCATAACTATGGCTACACCTTC.

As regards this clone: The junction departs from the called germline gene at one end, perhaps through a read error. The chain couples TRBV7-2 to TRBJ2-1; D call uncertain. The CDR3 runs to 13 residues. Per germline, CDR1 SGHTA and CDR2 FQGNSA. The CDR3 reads CASSVAFYNEQFF. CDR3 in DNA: TGTGCCAGCAGCGTAGCCTTCTACAATGAGCAGTTCTTC.

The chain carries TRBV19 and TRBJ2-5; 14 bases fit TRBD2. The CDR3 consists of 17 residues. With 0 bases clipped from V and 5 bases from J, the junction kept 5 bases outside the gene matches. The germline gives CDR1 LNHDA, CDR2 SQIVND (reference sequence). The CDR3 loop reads CASSIDLGTSGSETQYF. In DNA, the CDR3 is TGTGCCAGTAGTATAGATTTGGGGACTAGCGGGAGTGAGACCCAGTACTTC.

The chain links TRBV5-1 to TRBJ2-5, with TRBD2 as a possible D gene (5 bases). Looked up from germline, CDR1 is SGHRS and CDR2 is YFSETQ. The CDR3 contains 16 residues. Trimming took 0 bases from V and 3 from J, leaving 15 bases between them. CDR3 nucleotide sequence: TGCGCCAGCAGCTTGGGTTCGTCTAGCTCGAAAGAGACCCAGTACTTC. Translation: CASSLGSSSSKETQYF. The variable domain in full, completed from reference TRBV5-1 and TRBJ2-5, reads KAGVTQTPRYLIKTRGQQVTLSCSPISGHRSVSWYQQTPGQGLQFLFEYFSETQRNKGNFPGRFSGRQFSNSRSEMNVSTLELGDSALYLCASSLGSSSSKETQYFGPGTRLLVL.